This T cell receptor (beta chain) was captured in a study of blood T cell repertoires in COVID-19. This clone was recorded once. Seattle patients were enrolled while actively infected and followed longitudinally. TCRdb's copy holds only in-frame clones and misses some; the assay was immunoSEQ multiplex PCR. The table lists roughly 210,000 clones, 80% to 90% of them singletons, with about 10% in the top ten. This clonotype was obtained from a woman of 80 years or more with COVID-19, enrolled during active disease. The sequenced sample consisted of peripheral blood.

The CDR3 spells CATSEGGKGGRGETQYF. CDR3 sequence (DNA): TGTGCCACCAGTGAGGGGGGGAAGGGAGGGCGAGGAGAGACCCAGTACTTC. The chain couples TRBV24-1 to TRBJ2-5; 7 bases are shared with TRBD2. With V trimmed by 4 bases and J by 4 bases, 14 bases remained unmatched. Germline V gene data show CDR1 as KGHDR and CDR2 as SFDVKD. The CDR3 runs 17 residues.